These 5 T cell receptor beta chains were all obtained from the same sample, sequenced in a study of preoperative IRX-2 immunotherapy in early breast cancer. Sequencing used immunoSEQ multiplex PCR; TCRdb keeps in-frame clones, though not all of them. This table has about 24,000 clones, about 90% appearing once. Treatment described: preoperative locoregional IRX-2 cytokine immunotherapy. Sequences were derived from tumor tissue, sampled after IRX-2 immunotherapy. Receptor source: a human donor with breast cancer.

The chain links TRBV10-3 to TRBJ2-1; TRBD1 agrees at 7 bases. There are 16 residues in the CDR3. V dropped 6 bases and J dropped 0; count of bases not matched to a gene: 8. The V gene's germline CDR1 is ENHRY and CDR2 SYGVKD. CDR3 DNA sequence: TGTGCCATCAGCACGGGACAGACAAGCTCCTACAATGAGCAGTTCTTC. Translating gives CAISTGQTSSYNEQFF.

The chain couples TRBV19 to TRBJ1-6, with D possibly TRBD1 on 6 matching bases. The germline gives CDR1 LNHDA, CDR2 SQIVND (reference sequence). The ends were cut back, 3 bases at V and 5 bases at J, with 11 bases in the middle. The CDR3 extends over 15 amino acids. The CDR3: CASSIKGGNNSPLHF. The CDR3 DNA reads as TGTGCCAGTAGTATTAAGGGGGGGAATAATTCACCCCTCCACTTT.

The rearrangement joins TRBV5-4 to TRBJ1-2; 10 bases fit TRBD1. The CDR3 length is 15 residues. Per germline, CDR1 SGHNT and CDR2 YYREEE (reference sequence). Losses at the gene ends were 1 base for V and 7 bases for J; bases not matched to a gene: 7. CDR3 sequence reads: CASSLTGQGNRGYTF. The CDR3 coding sequence is TGTGCCAGCAGCTTGACGGGACAGGGGAATCGTGGCTACACCTTC.

With regard to this clone: At the DNA level, this CDR3 is encoded by other sequences in the same sample as well. The chain carries TRBV27 and TRBJ1-1; possibly TRBD1 for D (5 bases). The CDR3 consists of 15 residues. CDR1 is MNHEY and CDR2 is SMNVEV in the germline V gene (reference sequence). V was cut by 0 bases and J by 2 bases, with 10 bases left in between. The CDR3 is CASSLSSRGNTEAFF. The CDR3 bases are TGTGCCAGCAGTTTATCGTCTAGGGGTAACACTGAAGCTTTCTTT.

V is TRBV6-6 and J is TRBJ1-4; 8 bases line up with TRBD1. Germline V gives CDR1 MNHNY, CDR2 SVGAGI (reference sequence). The CDR3 has 15 amino acids. The V segment lost 5 bases and the J segment 4 bases; nucleotides outside the gene matches: 6. The CDR3 region has the DNA TGTGCCAGCAGTCTCCGACAGGGGATTAATGAAAAACTGTTTTTT. As protein: CASSLRQGINEKLFF.